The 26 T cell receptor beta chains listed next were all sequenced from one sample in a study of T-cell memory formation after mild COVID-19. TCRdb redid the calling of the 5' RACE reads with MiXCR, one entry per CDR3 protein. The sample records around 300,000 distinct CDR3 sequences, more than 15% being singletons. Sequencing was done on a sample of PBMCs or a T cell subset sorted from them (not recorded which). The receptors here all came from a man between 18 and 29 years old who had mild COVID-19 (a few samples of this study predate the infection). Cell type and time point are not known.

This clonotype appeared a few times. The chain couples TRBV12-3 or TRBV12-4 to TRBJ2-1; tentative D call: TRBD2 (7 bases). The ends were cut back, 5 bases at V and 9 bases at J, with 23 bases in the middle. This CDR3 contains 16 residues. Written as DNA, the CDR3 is TGTGCCAGCAGTCGCAGGGGAGGGCTAGCCCTTGGTGAGCAGTTCTTC. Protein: CASSRRGGLALGEQFF.

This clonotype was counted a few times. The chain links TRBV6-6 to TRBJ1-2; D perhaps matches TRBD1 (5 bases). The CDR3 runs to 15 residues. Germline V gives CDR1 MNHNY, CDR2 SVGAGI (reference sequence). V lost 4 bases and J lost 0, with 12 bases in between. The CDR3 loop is CASSWDRQPNYGYTF. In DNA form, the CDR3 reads TGTGCCAGCAGTTGGGATCGACAGCCTAACTATGGCTACACCTTC.

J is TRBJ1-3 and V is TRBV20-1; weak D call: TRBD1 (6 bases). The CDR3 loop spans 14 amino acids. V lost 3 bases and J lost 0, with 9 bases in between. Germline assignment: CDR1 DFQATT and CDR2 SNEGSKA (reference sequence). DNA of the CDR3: TGCAGTGCTAGGGACAGCTCCTCTGGAAACACCATATATTTT. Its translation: CSARDSSSGNTIYF.

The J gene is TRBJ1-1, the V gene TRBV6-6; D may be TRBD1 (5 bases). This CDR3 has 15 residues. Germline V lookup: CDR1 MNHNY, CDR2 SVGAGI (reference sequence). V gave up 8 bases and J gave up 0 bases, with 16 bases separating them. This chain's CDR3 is CASGFREQVNTEAFF. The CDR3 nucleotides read TGTGCCAGCGGTTTCAGGGAACAGGTGAACACTGAAGCTTTCTTT.

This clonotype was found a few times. The CDR3 DNA follows: TGTGCCAGCAGTTTGTGGCAGGGGGCGATCGGCACAGATACGCAGTATTTT. Its protein product is CASSLWQGAIGTDTQYF. The chain couples TRBV28 to TRBJ2-3, with 8 bases that match TRBD1. The CDR3 length is 17 residues. Germline assignment: CDR1 MDHEN and CDR2 SYDVKM. The V and J ends lost 3 bases and 1 base, in that order; junction bases with no gene match: 9. Variable domain in full (rest from reference TRBV28 and TRBJ2-3): DVKVTQSSRYLVKRTGEKVFLECVQDMDHENMFWYRQDPGLGLRLIYFSYDVKMKEKGDIPEGYSVSREKKERFSLILESASTNQTSMYLCASSLWQGAIGTDTQYFGPGTRLTVL.

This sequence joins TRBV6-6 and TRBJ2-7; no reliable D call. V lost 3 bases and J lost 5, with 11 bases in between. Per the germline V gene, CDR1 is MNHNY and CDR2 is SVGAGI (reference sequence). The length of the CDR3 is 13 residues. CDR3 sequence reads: CASSYRGSHEQYV. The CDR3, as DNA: TGTGCCAGCAGTTATAGAGGAAGCCACGAGCAGTACGTC.

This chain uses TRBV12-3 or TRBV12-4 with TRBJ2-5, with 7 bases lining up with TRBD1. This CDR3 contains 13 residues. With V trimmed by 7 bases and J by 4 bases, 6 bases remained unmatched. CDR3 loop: CASNRDRGETQYF. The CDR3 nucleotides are TGTGCCAGCAACAGGGACAGAGGAGAGACCCAGTACTTC.

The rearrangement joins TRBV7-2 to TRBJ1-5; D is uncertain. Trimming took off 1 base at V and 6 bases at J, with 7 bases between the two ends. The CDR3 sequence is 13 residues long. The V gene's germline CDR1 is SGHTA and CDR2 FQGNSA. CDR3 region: CASSLDRIQPQHF. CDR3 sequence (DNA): TGTGCCAGCAGCTTAGATCGGATTCAGCCCCAGCATTTT.

DNA of the CDR3: TGCAGCACCCACGAGCCTTCTGGGGAAGATACGCAGTATTTT. Its protein is CSTHEPSGEDTQYF. The V call is TRBV29-1, the J call TRBJ2-3; D gene unclear. This CDR3 is built from 14 residues. Trimming shortened V by 8 bases and J by 5 bases, and 20 bases separated the two germline ends. Germline CDR1 and CDR2: SQVTM and ANQGSEA.

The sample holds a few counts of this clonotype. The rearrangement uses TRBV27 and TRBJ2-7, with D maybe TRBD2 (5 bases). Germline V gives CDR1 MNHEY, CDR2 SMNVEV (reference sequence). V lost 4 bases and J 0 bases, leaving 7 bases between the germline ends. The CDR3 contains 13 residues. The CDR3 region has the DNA TGTGCCAGCAGTTCGGGGAGCTCCTACGAGCAGTACGTC. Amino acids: CASSSGSSYEQYV.

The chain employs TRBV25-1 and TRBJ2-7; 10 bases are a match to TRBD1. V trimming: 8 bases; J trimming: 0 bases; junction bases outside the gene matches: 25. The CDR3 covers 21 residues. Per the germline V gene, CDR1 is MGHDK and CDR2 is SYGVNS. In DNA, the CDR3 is TGTGCCAGCCCAGTTGGAGGGTTAGGGGACAGGGGACCCTCAAGCTCCTACGAGCAGTACGTC. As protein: CASPVGGLGDRGPSSSYEQYV.

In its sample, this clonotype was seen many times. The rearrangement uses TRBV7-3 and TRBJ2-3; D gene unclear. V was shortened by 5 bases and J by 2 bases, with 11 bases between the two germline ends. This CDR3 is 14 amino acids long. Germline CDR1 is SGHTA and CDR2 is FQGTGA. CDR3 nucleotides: TGTGCCAGCAGCCCGGGTCCTGCCACAGATACGCAGTATTTT. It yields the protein CASSPGPATDTQYF.

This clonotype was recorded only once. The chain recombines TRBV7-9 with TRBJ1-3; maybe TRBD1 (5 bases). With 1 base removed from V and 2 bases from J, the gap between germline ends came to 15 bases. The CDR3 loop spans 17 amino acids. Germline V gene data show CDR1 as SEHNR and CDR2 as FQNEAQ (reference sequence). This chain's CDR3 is CASSLGPLQVPGNTIYF. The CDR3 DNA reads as TGTGCCAGCAGCTTAGGACCCTTACAGGTCCCTGGAAACACCATATATTTT.

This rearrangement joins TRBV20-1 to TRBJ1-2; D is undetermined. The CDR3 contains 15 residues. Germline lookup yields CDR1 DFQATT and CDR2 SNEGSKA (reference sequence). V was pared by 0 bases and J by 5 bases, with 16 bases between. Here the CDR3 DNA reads TGCAGTGCTAGAGATTTGATCCTGGTTGGGTATGGCTACACCTTC. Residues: CSARDLILVGYGYTF.

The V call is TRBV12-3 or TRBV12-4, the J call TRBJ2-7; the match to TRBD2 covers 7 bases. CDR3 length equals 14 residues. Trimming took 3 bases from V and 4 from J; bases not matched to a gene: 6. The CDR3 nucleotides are TGTGCCAGCAGTTTTGGGGGGGAATCGTACGAGCAGTACGTC. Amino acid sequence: CASSFGGESYEQYV.

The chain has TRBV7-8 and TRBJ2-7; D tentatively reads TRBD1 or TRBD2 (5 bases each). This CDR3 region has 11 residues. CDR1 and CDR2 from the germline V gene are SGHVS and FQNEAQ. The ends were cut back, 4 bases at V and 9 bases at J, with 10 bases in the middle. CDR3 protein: CASSSRDAQYF. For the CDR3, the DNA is TGTGCCAGCAGCTCAAGGGACGCGCAGTACTTC.

The CDR3 sequence: CSAELAGLTKNIQYF. The CDR3 DNA reads as TGCAGTGCCGAACTAGCGGGGTTAACCAAAAACATTCAGTACTTC. J is TRBJ2-4 and V is TRBV20-1; 10 bases match TRBD2. CDR1 is DFQATT, CDR2 SNEGSKA, per germline (reference sequence). V gave up 6 bases and J gave up 2 bases; unmatched junction bases: 7. The CDR3 is 15 amino acids.

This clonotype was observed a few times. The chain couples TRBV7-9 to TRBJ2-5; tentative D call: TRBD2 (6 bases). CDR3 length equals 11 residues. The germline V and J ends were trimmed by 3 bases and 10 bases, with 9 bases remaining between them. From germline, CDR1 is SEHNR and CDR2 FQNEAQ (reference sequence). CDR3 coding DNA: TGTGCCAGCAGCTTTTCCGGGGGCCAGTACTTC. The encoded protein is CASSFSGGQYF.

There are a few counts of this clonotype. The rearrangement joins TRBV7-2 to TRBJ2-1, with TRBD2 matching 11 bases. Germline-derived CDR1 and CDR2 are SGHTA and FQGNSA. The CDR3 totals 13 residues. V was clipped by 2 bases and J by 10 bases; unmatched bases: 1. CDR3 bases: TGTGCCAGCAGCTTAAGGACTAGCGGGGAGCAGTTCTTC. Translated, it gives CASSLRTSGEQFF.

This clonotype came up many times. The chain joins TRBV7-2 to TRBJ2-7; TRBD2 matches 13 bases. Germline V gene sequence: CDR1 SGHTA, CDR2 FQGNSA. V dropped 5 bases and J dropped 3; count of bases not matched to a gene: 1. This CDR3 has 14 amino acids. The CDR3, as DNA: TGTGCCAGCAGCAGGACTAGCGGGGGCTACGAGCAGTACTTC. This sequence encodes CASSRTSGGYEQYF.

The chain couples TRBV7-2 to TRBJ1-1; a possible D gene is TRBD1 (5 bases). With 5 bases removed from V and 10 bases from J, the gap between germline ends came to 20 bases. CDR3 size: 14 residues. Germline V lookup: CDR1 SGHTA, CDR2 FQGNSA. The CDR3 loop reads CASSLPRGMGVAFF. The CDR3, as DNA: TGTGCCAGCAGCCTCCCGCGGGGCATGGGGGTAGCTTTCTTT.

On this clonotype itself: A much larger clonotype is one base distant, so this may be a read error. CDR3 sequence reads: CASSLGATTLEAFF. DNA for the CDR3: TGTGCCAGCAGCTTAGGAGCAACCACCCTTGAAGCTTTCTTT. The rearrangement joins TRBV5-5 to TRBJ1-1; no clear D. Germline V gene sequence: CDR1 SGHKS, CDR2 YYEKEE (reference sequence). Trimming left V 2 bases short and J 7 bases short, with 15 bases between. The CDR3 is 14 residues long.

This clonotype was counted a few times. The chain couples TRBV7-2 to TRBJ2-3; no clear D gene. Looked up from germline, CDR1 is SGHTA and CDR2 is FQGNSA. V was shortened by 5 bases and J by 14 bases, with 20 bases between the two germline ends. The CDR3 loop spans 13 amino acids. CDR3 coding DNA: TGTGCCAGCAGCCCGCCTCCGCGGACCGGGCGGTATTTT. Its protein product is CASSPPPRTGRYF. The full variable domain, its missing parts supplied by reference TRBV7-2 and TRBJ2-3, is GAGVSQSPSNKVTEKGKDVELRCDPISGHTALYWYRQSLGQGLEFLIYFQGNSAPDKSGLPSDRFSAERTGGSVSTLTIQRTQQEDSAVYLCASSPPPRTGRYFGPGTRLTVL.

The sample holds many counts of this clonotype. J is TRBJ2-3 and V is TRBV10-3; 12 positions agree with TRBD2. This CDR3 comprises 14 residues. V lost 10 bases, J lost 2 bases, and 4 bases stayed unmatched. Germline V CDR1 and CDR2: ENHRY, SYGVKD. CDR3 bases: TGTGCCACCGGACTAGCGGGACCCACAGATACGCAGTATTTT. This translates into CATGLAGPTDTQYF.

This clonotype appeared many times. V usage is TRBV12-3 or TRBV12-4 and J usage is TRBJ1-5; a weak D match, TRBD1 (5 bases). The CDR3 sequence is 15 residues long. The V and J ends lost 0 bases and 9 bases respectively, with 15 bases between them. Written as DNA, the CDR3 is TGTGCCAGCAGTTTAGCGCGGGCAGGGCCAGCGCCCCAGCATTTT. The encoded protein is CASSLARAGPAPQHF.

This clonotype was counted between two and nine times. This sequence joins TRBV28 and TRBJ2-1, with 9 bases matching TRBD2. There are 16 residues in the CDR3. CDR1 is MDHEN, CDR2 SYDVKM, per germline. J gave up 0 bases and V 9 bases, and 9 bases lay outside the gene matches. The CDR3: CASRPWRGGSYNEQFF. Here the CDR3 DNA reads TGTGCCAGTAGACCCTGGCGGGGGGGCTCCTACAATGAGCAGTTCTTC.